The 25 T cell receptor beta chains given below trace back to one sample, sequenced in a study of beta chain features in type 1 diabetes. Study-wide results and caveats: Among all four CD4+ subsets, Type 1 diabetes patients had TCRB CDR3s that were moderately but significantly shorter.

Expressed TCRB transcripts were sequenced because the entire RNA isolate underwent reverse transcription. The table came from immunoSEQ multiplex PCR; TCRdb's copy has only in-frame clones and leaves some out. The table has about 160,000 clones, approximately 8% seen once. Their antigen targets remain unknown. The sequenced sample was central memory CD4+ T cells from blood. These receptors all come from a man younger than 35 with type 1 diabetes.

This clone showed up just a few times. The V gene is TRBV30, the J gene TRBJ2-1, with TRBD2 matching 8 bases. The CDR3 sequence is 16 residues long. The trim removed 3 bases at V and 0 bases at J, leaving 7 bases unmatched. Germline CDR1 GTSNPN, CDR2 SVGIG (reference sequence). The CDR3 DNA is TGTGCCTGGAGCCTGGCGGGGGGTAGCTCCTACAATGAGCAGTTCTTC. Its translation: CAWSLAGGSSYNEQFF.

Here the CDR3 DNA reads TGTGCCTGGAACGGGAGGGCCTACAATGAGCAGTTCTTC. This translates into CAWNGRAYNEQFF. The rearrangement joins TRBV30 to TRBJ2-1; 8 positions match TRBD2. The CDR3 has 13 residues. The germline CDR1 and CDR2 sequences are GTSNPN and SVGIG (reference sequence). Losses at the gene ends were 4 bases for V and 2 bases for J; bases not matched to a gene: 1.

In this sample, this clone turned up a few times. This sequence joins TRBV7-8 and TRBJ2-5, with a possible D match to TRBD2 (7 bases). There are 14 residues in the CDR3. V gave up 3 bases and J gave up 5 bases, with 13 bases separating them. Germline V gives CDR1 SGHVS, CDR2 FQNEAQ. CDR3 in amino acids: CASSFGGGGETQYF. CDR3 sequence (DNA): TGTGCCAGCAGCTTTGGCGGGGGCGGCGAGACCCAGTACTTC.

The chain carries TRBV28 and TRBJ2-5; weak D call: TRBD1 (5 bases). V was cut by 5 bases and J by 4 bases, with 14 bases left in between. The CDR3 consists of 14 residues. In germline, CDR1 is MDHEN, CDR2 SYDVKM. DNA of the CDR3: TGTGCCAGCAGTCTGCAGGGCCGCAGAGAGACCCAGTACTTC. Its translation is CASSLQGRRETQYF.

The J gene is TRBJ2-7, the V gene TRBV27, with a tentative D call TRBD2 (6 bases). Germline V gives CDR1 MNHEY, CDR2 SMNVEV (reference sequence). Trimming pared 4 bases from V and 2 bases from J, leaving 15 bases between. The CDR3 has 15 residues. Written as DNA, the CDR3 is TGTGCCAGCAGTTGGGGACTTTCTAACCCCTACGAGCAGTACTTC. Translated, it gives CASSWGLSNPYEQYF.

V is TRBV28 and J is TRBJ2-5; D is unclear. V lost 6 bases and J lost 1, with 6 bases in between. Germline values: CDR1 MDHEN, CDR2 SYDVKM. The CDR3 consists of 12 residues. For the CDR3, the DNA is TGTGCCAGCAGGGAGAGCCAAGAGACCCAGTACTTC. Translation: CASRESQETQYF.

The chain employs TRBV29-1 and TRBJ2-6, with 7 bases lining up with TRBD1. The CDR3 extends over 16 amino acids. The V segment lost 3 bases and the J segment 2 bases; nucleotides outside the gene matches: 7. The germline CDR1 and CDR2 sequences are SQVTM and ANQGSEA. CDR3 in DNA: TGCAGCGTTGAGGACAGGTGGAGTCCTGGGGCCAACGTCCTGACTTTC. It is translated as CSVEDRWSPGANVLTF.

This chain joins TRBV18 and TRBJ2-7; a weak D match, TRBD1 (5 bases). The germline V gene has CDR1 KGHSH and CDR2 LQKENI. This CDR3 comprises 14 residues. Trimming shortened V by 3 bases and J by 6 bases, and 15 bases separated the two germline ends. The DNA for the CDR3 is TGTGCCAGCTCACCCCAGGGTAGAGTCGGCGAGCAGTACTTC. Translating it yields CASSPQGRVGEQYF.

The chain couples TRBV10-3 to TRBJ2-1, with TRBD2 as a possible D gene (6 bases). V lost 8 bases, J lost 2 bases, and 19 bases lay in between. The length of the CDR3 is 16 residues. Germline assignment: CDR1 ENHRY and CDR2 SYGVKD. CDR3 loop: CAIAAVAGFPYNEQFF. The CDR3 DNA follows: TGTGCCATCGCTGCTGTGGCGGGGTTTCCCTACAATGAGCAGTTCTTC.

The table lists this clone with a few counts. The chain uses TRBV6-5 and TRBJ2-3; D is undetermined. The V gene's germline CDR1 is MNHEY and CDR2 SVGAGI. Trimming left V 3 bases short and J 4 bases short, with 11 bases between. CDR3 length equals 14 residues. This CDR3 reads CASSYLESADTQYF. In DNA, the CDR3 is TGTGCCAGCAGTTATTTAGAGTCCGCAGATACGCAGTATTTT.

The table lists this clone with a few counts. The rearrangement links TRBV28 to TRBJ1-2; 9 bases match TRBD1. Germline V gene sequence: CDR1 MDHEN, CDR2 SYDVKM. This CDR3 is 13 amino acids long. With 4 bases clipped from V and 7 bases from J, the junction kept 4 bases outside the gene matches. This chain's CDR3 is CASSSTGGIGYTF. DNA for the CDR3: TGTGCCAGCAGTTCCACAGGGGGCATTGGCTACACCTTC.

This clone has just a few counts. The chain carries TRBV18 and TRBJ1-2; 9 bases map to TRBD1. Germline lookup yields CDR1 KGHSH and CDR2 LQKENI. Losses at the gene ends were 3 bases for V and 6 bases for J; bases not matched to a gene: 5. CDR3 length: 14 residues. For the CDR3, the DNA is TGTGCCAGCTCACCGGACGGGACAGGGAATGGCTACACCTTC. Its protein is CASSPDGTGNGYTF.

This clone was counted a few times. The V gene is TRBV7-9, the J gene TRBJ2-3; tentative D call: TRBD2 (5 bases). The germline gives CDR1 SEHNR, CDR2 FQNEAQ (reference sequence). CDR3 length: 11 residues. The V end was cut by 7 bases, the J end by 6 bases, with 8 bases between. Written as DNA, the CDR3 is TGTGCCAGCACTTCGGGGGATACGCAGTATTTT. Its protein product is CASTSGDTQYF.

The sample holds a few counts of this clone. The chain couples TRBV25-1 to TRBJ1-1; 10 bases match TRBD1. Germline V lookup: CDR1 MGHDK, CDR2 SYGVNS. This CDR3 comprises 15 residues. Unmatched junction bases numbered 9, after V lost 8 bases and J lost 3 bases. The CDR3 coding sequence is TGTGCCAGCGTAGCATGGGGGACAGGGGACACTGAAGCTTTCTTT. Translation: CASVAWGTGDTEAFF.

V is TRBV7-2 and J is TRBJ2-2, with 8 bases identical to TRBD2. The germline CDR1 and CDR2 sequences are SGHTA and FQGNSA. The CDR3 loop spans 15 amino acids. The V and J ends lost 4 bases and 3 bases, in that order; junction bases with no gene match: 4. The CDR3 nucleotides are TGTGCCAGCAGCTCCCCGGGGGGGTACACCGGGGAGCTGTTTTTT. The encoded protein is CASSSPGGYTGELFF.

The chain couples TRBV30 to TRBJ1-2, with 7 bases matching TRBD1. There are 16 residues in the CDR3. Germline trimming cut 1 base from V and 0 bases from J; bases unmatched to any gene: 8. Germline lookup yields CDR1 GTSNPN and CDR2 SVGIG (reference sequence). The CDR3 sequence: CAWSALDRAANYGYTF. CDR3 nucleotides: TGTGCCTGGAGTGCCTTAGACAGGGCGGCTAACTATGGCTACACCTTC.

The chain employs TRBV10-3 and TRBJ2-5; D is undetermined. Trimming took off 0 bases at V and 5 bases at J, with 10 bases between the two ends. This CDR3 contains 14 residues. Germline V gene data show CDR1 as ENHRY and CDR2 as SYGVKD. The CDR3 DNA follows: TGTGCCATCAGTGAGTCGTCTGTCGGGGAGACCCAGTACTTC. This encodes CAISESSVGETQYF.

This clone was found a few times. The rearrangement links TRBV2 to TRBJ1-1, with 11 bases fitting TRBD1. The CDR3 contains 13 residues. V lost 5 bases and J lost 10; bases outside the gene matches: 6. The germline CDR1 and CDR2 sequences are SNHLY and FYNNEI. The CDR3 DNA follows: TGTGCCAGCAGTACTGGGACAGGGGGGTCAGCTTTCTTT. It translates to CASSTGTGGSAFF.

This clone appeared a few times. V and J are TRBV18 and TRBJ1-4; 7 bases fit TRBD1. Germline lookup yields CDR1 KGHSH and CDR2 LQKENI. V lost 4 bases and J lost 4; bases outside the gene matches: 6. This CDR3 has 15 amino acids. Here the CDR3 DNA reads TGTGCCAGCTCACGGCAGACAGGGAGTAATGAAAAACTGTTTTTT. Translation gives CASSRQTGSNEKLFF.

This rearrangement joins TRBV28 to TRBJ1-1; 9 nucleotides line up with TRBD1. This CDR3 is built from 15 residues. J was trimmed by 1 base and V by 4 bases; bases with no gene match: 4. Germline assignment: CDR1 MDHEN and CDR2 SYDVKM. In DNA form, the CDR3 reads TGTGCCAGCAGTTCGGGACAGGGACCGAACACTGAAGCTTTCTTT. Its translation: CASSSGQGPNTEAFF.

The rearrangement uses TRBV29-1 and TRBJ2-5; 10 bases are shared with TRBD2. V lost 4 bases and J lost 5; bases outside the gene matches: 1. This CDR3 has 12 residues. Germline V gene lookup returns CDR1 SQVTM and CDR2 ANQGSEA. CDR3 amino acids: CSVASGSETQYF. The CDR3 DNA follows: TGCAGCGTTGCTAGCGGGAGTGAGACCCAGTACTTC.

A note on this clone: This sample also contains other DNA sequences that code for the same CDR3. The chain carries TRBV10-3 and TRBJ2-5, with TRBD1 matching 10 bases. Germline CDR1 ENHRY, CDR2 SYGVKD. Losses at the gene ends were 6 bases for V and 4 bases for J; bases not matched to a gene: 2. This CDR3 comprises 13 residues. The CDR3 coding sequence is TGTGCCATCAGGGGGACAGGGGTAGAGACCCAGTACTTC. This translates into CAIRGTGVETQYF.

The V and J genes are TRBV5-4 and TRBJ2-2; 7 nucleotides agree with TRBD2. The trim removed 4 bases at V and 7 bases at J, leaving 13 bases unmatched. Germline V gene lookup returns CDR1 SGHNT and CDR2 YYREEE (reference sequence). The CDR3 is 16 amino acids. Here the CDR3 DNA reads TGTGCCAGCAGCCCGTCTCGGGGACTACGCGGCGGGGAGCTGTTTTTT. Amino acid sequence: CASSPSRGLRGGELFF.

The chain employs TRBV7-9 and TRBJ2-3; weak D call: TRBD2 (5 bases). CDR3 length: 16 residues. Germline V gene sequence: CDR1 SEHNR, CDR2 FQNEAQ (reference sequence). V shed 2 bases and J shed 7 bases, with 19 bases lying between them. CDR3 in DNA: TGTGCCAGCAGCTTAATGGGCAGTGAGACTACGAATACGCAGTATTTT. Translation: CASSLMGSETTNTQYF.

The chain couples TRBV5-1 to TRBJ2-7, with D tentatively TRBD1 (5 bases). V was cut by 4 bases and J by 4 bases, with 9 bases left in between. The CDR3 length is 12 residues. CDR1 is SGHRS and CDR2 is YFSETQ in the germline V gene. The CDR3 is CASSHDRYEQYF. Here the CDR3 DNA reads TGCGCCAGCAGCCACGACAGATACGAGCAGTACTTC.